These 3 T cell receptor beta chains were all obtained from the same sample, sequenced in a study of blood T cells in healthy people across ages. The second PCR ran roughly 7 to 12 cycles with a sample-barcoded 5' primer and J-beta primers. TCRdb itself ran the 5' RACE reads through MiXCR, one entry per CDR3 protein. The table includes around 990,000 distinct CDR3 sequences, 25% detected once. This same sample was also taken into another study, of T cells of mothers and their children.

Sample: blood. Receptor source: a girl aged 2-10 years in good health.

V and J are TRBV7-8 and TRBJ2-4; 8 bases match TRBD1. The CDR3 is 14 residues long. Losses at the gene ends were 1 base for V and 5 bases for J; bases not matched to a gene: 1. CDR1 and CDR2 (germline): SGHVS, FQNEAQ. The CDR3 protein is CASSLGRGQNIQYF. CDR3 coding DNA: TGTGCCAGCAGCTTAGGCAGGGGGCAAAACATTCAGTACTTC.

The chain has TRBV7-8 and TRBJ2-2, with D possibly TRBD2 on 5 matching bases. There are 17 residues in the CDR3. The germline V gene has CDR1 SGHVS and CDR2 FQNEAQ. Trimming removed 3 bases at V and 6 bases at J, with 20 bases between. The CDR3 bases are TGTGCCAGCAGCTTCCGCGTCCCCGCATCGGGGTCCGGGGAGCTGTTTTTT. Encoded protein: CASSFRVPASGSGELFF.

The table lists this clonotype with a few counts. DNA for the CDR3: TGTGCCAGCAGCTTAGTGGGGGAGGGGTGGGATGAGCAGTTCTTC. This gives the protein CASSLVGEGWDEQFF. The chain couples TRBV7-8 to TRBJ2-5; 7 positions agree with TRBD2. The J call may not be correct, given that the DNA end is closer to TRBJ2-1. The CDR3 length is 15 residues. Looked up from germline, CDR1 is SGHVS and CDR2 is FQNEAQ.